The sequence of this T cell receptor (beta chain) was determined in a study of OX40 agonist ivuxolimab in advanced cancers. The protocol was immunoSEQ multiplex PCR, while the TCRdb copy is restricted to in-frame clones and leaves out a portion. The sample yields some 80,000 clones, over 75% seen once. The sampling schedule covered blood at baseline, cycle 4 day 1, and cycle 7 day 1. For this clone: Its antigen remains unidentified.

General study points: Within 6 weeks, CD4+ and CD8+ blood T cells expanded clonally at 0.1 to 3.0 mg/kg.

The sequencing used CD4+ or CD8+ T cells sorted from blood, collected in a trial of the OX40 agonist ivuxolimab. The TCR originated in an adult with an advanced solid tumor such as melanoma, head and neck, liver or kidney cancer.

CDR3 sequence reads: CSVVVTAYEQYF. CDR3 bases: TGCAGCGTTGTAGTCACAGCCTACGAGCAGTACTTC. The chain carries TRBV29-1 and TRBJ2-7; D is unclear. Trimming left V 4 bases short and J 2 bases short, with 9 bases between. Looked up from germline, CDR1 is SQVTM and CDR2 is ANQGSEA. The CDR3 extends over 12 amino acids.